Sequencing of this T cell receptor beta chain was carried out in a study of identical twins. Regarding the study as a whole: Zero-insertion analyses were open to partial confounding by invariant MAIT and iNKT cells. For cord blood, abundant beta clonotypes had fewer insertions, unlike memory repertoires, which showed none.

Template switching added a universal primer site, and cDNA bore unique molecular identifiers. TCRdb reanalysed the 5' RACE reads using MiXCR and keeps one entry per CDR3 protein. This sample carries 450,000 or so distinct CDR3 sequences, approximately 14% of them seen once, and the ten largest clones take around 0.57%. This clonotype was detected only a few times. Antigen specificity is unknown. The CDR3 spans 13 residues. Trimming took 6 bases from V and 0 from J, leaving 9 bases between them. In germline, CDR1 is SQVTM, CDR2 ANQGSEA. All of the donors were Caucasians in good health. This sample also appeared in a second study, on yellow fever vaccine responses in identical twins.

Sequences were obtained from CD4+ T cells sorted from blood. The TCR originated in a woman aged 18-35 years in good health. V and J are TRBV29-1 and TRBJ1-3; tentative D call: TRBD1 (6 bases). Here the CDR3 reads CSVTGPSGNTIYF. The CDR3 DNA sequence: TGCAGCGTAACAGGGCCCTCTGGAAACACCATATATTTT.